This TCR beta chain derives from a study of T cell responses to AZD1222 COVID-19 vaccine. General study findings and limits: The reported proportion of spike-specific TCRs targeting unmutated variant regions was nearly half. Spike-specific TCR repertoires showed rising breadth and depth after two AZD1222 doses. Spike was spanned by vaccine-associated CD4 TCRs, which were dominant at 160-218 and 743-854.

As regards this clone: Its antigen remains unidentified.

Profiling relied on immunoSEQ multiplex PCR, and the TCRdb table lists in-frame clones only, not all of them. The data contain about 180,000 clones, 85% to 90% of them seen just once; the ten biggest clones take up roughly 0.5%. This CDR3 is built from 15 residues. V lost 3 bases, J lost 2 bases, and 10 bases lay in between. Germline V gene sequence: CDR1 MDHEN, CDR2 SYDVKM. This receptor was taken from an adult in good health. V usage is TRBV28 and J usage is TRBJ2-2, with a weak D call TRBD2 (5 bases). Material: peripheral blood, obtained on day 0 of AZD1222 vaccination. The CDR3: CASSFRLANTGELFF. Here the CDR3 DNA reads TGTGCCAGCAGTTTTCGGCTAGCAAACACCGGGGAGCTGTTTTTT.